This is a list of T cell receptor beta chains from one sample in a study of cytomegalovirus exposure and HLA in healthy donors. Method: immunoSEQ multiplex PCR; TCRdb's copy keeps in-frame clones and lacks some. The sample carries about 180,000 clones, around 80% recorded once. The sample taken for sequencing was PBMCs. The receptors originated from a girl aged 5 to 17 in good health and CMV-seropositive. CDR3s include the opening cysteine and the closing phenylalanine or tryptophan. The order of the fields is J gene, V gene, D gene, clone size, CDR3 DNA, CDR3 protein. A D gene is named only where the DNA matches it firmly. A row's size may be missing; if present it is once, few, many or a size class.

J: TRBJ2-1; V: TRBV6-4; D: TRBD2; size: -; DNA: TGTGCCAGCAGTGCCTTAGGGACTAGCGGGCGCAATGAGCAGTTCTTC; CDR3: CASSALGTSGRNEQFF
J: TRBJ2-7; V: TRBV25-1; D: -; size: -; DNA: TGTGCCAGCAGTGAATCCTCCGGGACTCGCGGGTTCTACGAGCAGTACTTC; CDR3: CASSESSGTRGFYEQYF
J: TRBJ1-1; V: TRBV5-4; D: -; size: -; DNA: TGTGCCAGCAGCTTGGACACAGGGAGCCGAGGGTCTGAAGCTTTCTTT; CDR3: CASSLDTGSRGSEAFF
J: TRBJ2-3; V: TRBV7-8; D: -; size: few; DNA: TGTGCCAGCAGAGAGTCCGGGGGTCCGGACACAGATACGCAGTATTTT; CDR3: CASRESGGPDTDTQYF
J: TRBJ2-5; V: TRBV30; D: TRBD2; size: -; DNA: TGTGCCTGGACTAGCGGGAGGCCAAGAGAGACCCAGTACTTC; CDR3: CAWTSGRPRETQYF
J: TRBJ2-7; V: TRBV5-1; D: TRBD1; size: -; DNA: TGCGCCAGCAGCTTGCCTGGGACAGGGGCCTACGAGCAGTACTTC; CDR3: CASSLPGTGAYEQYF
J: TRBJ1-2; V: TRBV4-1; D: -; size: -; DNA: TGCGCCAGCAGTCGGACAGAGTCTAGGGGCTACACCTTC; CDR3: CASSRTESRGYTF
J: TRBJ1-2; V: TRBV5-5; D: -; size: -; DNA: TGTGCCAGCAGACCTGGAACTGTCAGGGCAGGGGCAATATTCGGCTACACCTTC; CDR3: CASRPGTVRAGAIFGYTF
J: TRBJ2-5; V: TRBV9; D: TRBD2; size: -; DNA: TGTGCCAGCAGCTCGGGGGGGACACCGCAAGAGACCCAGTACTTC; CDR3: CASSSGGTPQETQYF
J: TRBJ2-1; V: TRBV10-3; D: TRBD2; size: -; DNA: TGTGCCATCAGTGAGTCTTGGACTAGCGGGAGCCCCTACAATGAGCAGTTCTTC; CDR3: CAISESWTSGSPYNEQFF
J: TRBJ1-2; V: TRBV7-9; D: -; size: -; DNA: TGTGCCAGCAGCGTTAGGGGAAATGGCTACACCTTC; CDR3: CASSVRGNGYTF
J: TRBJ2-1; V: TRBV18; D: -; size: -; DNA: TGTGCCAGCTCACCAGGAGCAGACGCTTACAATGAGCAGTTCTTC; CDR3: CASSPGADAYNEQFF
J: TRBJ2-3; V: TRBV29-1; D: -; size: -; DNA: TGCAGCGCCTCGGACAGTTACACAGATACGCAGTATTTT; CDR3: CSASDSYTDTQYF
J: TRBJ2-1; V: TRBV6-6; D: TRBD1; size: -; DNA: TGTGCCAGCAGTGGGGGACAGGGGAGAAATGAGCAGTTCTTC; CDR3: CASSGGQGRNEQFF
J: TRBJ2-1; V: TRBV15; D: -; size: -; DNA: TGTGCCACCAGCAGCCGGCTAGACGTTAGCTACAATGAGCAGTTCTTC; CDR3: CATSSRLDVSYNEQFF
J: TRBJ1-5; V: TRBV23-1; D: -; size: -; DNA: TGCGCCCCCGGGTTCAATCAGCCCCAGCATTTT; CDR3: CAPGFNQPQHF
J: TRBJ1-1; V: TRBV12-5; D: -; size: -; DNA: TGTGCTAGTGGTACAGTTAACACTGAAGCTTTCTTT; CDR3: CASGTVNTEAFF
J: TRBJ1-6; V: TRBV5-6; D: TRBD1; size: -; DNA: TGTGCCAGCAGCCCCGGACAGGGCAATTCACCCCTCCACTTT; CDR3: CASSPGQGNSPLHF
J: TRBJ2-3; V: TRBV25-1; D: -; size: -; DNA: TGTGCCAGCAGTGAGGCGGAAGGGGGGGAGGGGGCAGATACGCAGTATTTT; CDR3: CASSEAEGGEGADTQYF
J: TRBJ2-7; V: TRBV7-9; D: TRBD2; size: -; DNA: TGTGCCAGCAGCTTACGGGGAGCGGGAGGGATTCGCGAGCAGTACTTC; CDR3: CASSLRGAGGIREQYF
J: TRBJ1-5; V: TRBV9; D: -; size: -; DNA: TGTGCCAGCAGCGTGGAGGGGAGACAGCCCCAGCATTTT; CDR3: CASSVEGRQPQHF
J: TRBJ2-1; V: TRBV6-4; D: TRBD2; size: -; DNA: TGTGCCAGCAGTGACGGCGGGAGTCACGAGCAGTTCTTC; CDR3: CASSDGGSHEQFF
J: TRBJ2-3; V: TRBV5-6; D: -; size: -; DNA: TGTGCCAGCAGCTTTCTCCCAGGGCAGGCTAGCACAGATACGCAGTATTTT; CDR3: CASSFLPGQASTDTQYF
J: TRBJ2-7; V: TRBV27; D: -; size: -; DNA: TGTGCCAGCAGTTTGCAGGGTTCCTTCCACTACGAGCAGTACTTC; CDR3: CASSLQGSFHYEQYF
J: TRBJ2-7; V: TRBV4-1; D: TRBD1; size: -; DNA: TGCGCCAGCAGCCTAACCCGGACAGGGGACTACGAGCAGTACTTC; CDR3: CASSLTRTGDYEQYF
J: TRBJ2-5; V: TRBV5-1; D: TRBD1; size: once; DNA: TGCGCCAGCAGCTTGGGACAGGGGGCGGCTCAATACTTC; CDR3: CASSLGQGAAQYF